This TCR beta chain was captured in a study of cytomegalovirus exposure and HLA in healthy donors. Amplification used 60 Vbeta primers and 13 Jbeta primers. Produced via immunoSEQ multiplex PCR; TCRdb's table is partial and in-frame only. The sample has roughly 150,000 clones; about two thirds are singletons. For this clone: Its antigen is undetermined.

Trimming removed 6 bases from V and 8 bases from J; junction bases left unmatched: 11. CDR3 length equals 16 residues. Germline assignment: CDR1 SEHNR and CDR2 FQNEAQ (reference sequence). Whole-study results and caveats: Sequencing had likely introduced a cluster of highly shared sequence variants as an artifact. Later, TCR association rates were found to vary by HLA locus, highest for DRB1 and lowest for HLA-C.

The sequence was obtained from a man under 40 in good health and CMV-seropositive. This chain links TRBV7-9 with TRBJ2-7; 15 nucleotides match TRBD2. The sequenced sample consisted of PBMCs. For the CDR3, the DNA is TGTGCCAGCAGTTTCCCGGGACTAGCGGGAGGACCTCAGCAGTACTTC. Translation: CASSFPGLAGGPQQYF.